This TCR beta chain is drawn from a study of early T cells in non-severe SARS-CoV-2 infection. The table lists this clonotype with many counts. In TCRdb, the 5' RACE reads were re-called with MiXCR into one record per CDR3 protein. This sample has tens of thousands of distinct CDR3 sequences; around 19% occur once, and the top ten carry approximately 8.4%. This CDR3 comprises 18 residues. The germline V gene encodes CDR1 SGHTA and CDR2 FQGNSA. With 5 bases removed from V and 7 bases from J, the gap between germline ends came to 24 bases. Sequenced material: whole blood, taken at baseline. The V gene is TRBV7-2, the J gene TRBJ1-6, with unresolved D. This receptor was taken from an adult who was a healthcare worker with PCR-confirmed SARS-CoV-2 infection or an uninfected control (not recorded which). The CDR3 DNA reads as TGTGCCAGCAGCCGGTGGCTCCGGGATCATGATGCAAATTCACCCCTCCACTTT. Protein product: CASSRWLRDHDANSPLHF.